This paragraph reports one T cell receptor beta chain. The source of the sample is a study of blood T cell repertoires in COVID-19. Study at large: Samples representing acute and convalescent COVID-19 were sourced from the United States, Italy and Spain. PBMCs, B-cell-depleted T cells, or T cells were the source of the cDNA or gDNA that made up the material.

The CDR3 totals 15 residues. Germline V gives CDR1 KGHDR, CDR2 SFDVKD. The V gene lost 0 bases and the J gene lost 3 bases, with 9 bases spanning the gap. Original handling: Estimation of nucleated cell counts relied on the amplification of reference gene primers. TCRdb's copy holds only in-frame clones and misses some; the assay was immunoSEQ multiplex PCR. The V and J calls and clone size were taken over from that table, and D and trimming were inferred from the DNA. The data show 95,000 to 120,000 clones, around 90% seen once. The receptor was isolated from a woman aged 45 to 65 with acute or convalescent COVID-19. V is TRBV24-1 and J is TRBJ2-3; D might be TRBD1 (6 bases). The sample consisted of peripheral blood. The CDR3 nucleotides read TGTGCCACCAGTGATTTGGGCCAGGGGACAGATACGCAGTATTTT. Encoded protein: CATSDLGQGTDTQYF.